The clone carrying this T cell receptor beta chain was detected many times. Its cognate antigen is unknown. The authors ran a second PCR of 7 to 11 cycles using a sample-barcoded 5' primer and a J-beta primer mix. The template-switch adaptor was a 5' adaptor with 12 random nucleotides. It tagged each cDNA molecule. Each CDR3 protein gets one entry after TCRdb re-called the 5' RACE reads with MiXCR. The profile covers 1,500,000 or so distinct CDR3 sequences, with around 59% appearing a single time and 6.5% to 8.5% taken by the ten largest. V was clipped by 5 bases and J by 0 bases, with 17 bases between them. The length of the CDR3 is 17 residues. Looked up from germline, CDR1 is PRHDT and CDR2 is FYEKMQ (reference sequence). This sample was taken from a study of blood T cells in healthy people across ages. The study, taken as a whole, reports: Without sorted subsets, naive and antigen-experienced compartments could not be conclusively compared. TCR beta diversity, measured per million T cells, fell in a roughly linear way with age. Among long-lived donors, naive CD4+ cells were more numerous and diversity higher than in aged donors.

The sequenced material came from blood. The receptor was isolated from a man aged 18 to 29 in good health. This chain uses TRBV13 with TRBJ2-4, with D possibly being TRBD1 (6 bases). In DNA form, the CDR3 reads TGTGCCAGCAGCGGACAGCCATTCAGGGGAGCCAAAAACATTCAGTACTTC. This gives the protein CASSGQPFRGAKNIQYF. The full variable domain, rest sourced from reference TRBV13 and TRBJ2-4, is AAGVIQSPRHLIKEKRETATLKCYPIPRHDTVYWYQQGPGQDPQFLISFYEKMQSDKGSIPDRFSAQQFSDYHSELNMSSLELGDSALYFCASSGQPFRGAKNIQYFGAGTRLSVL.